This TCR beta chain was captured in a study of read filtering for tumor transcriptome and immune sequencing. For the study at large: DNase treatment preceded whole-transcriptome library preparation. The study, taken as a whole, reports: The sorted CD138-negative fraction was a mixed bone marrow immune population, not purified T cells. Correlation between methods rose after single-read clonotypes were removed.

This clonotype was counted at least ten times. Its specificity is unknown. This library used 300 to 500 ng RNA and molecular barcoded adaptors spanning alpha/delta and beta/gamma chains. TCRdb recomputed calls from the reads with MiXCR, one row per CDR3 protein. The sample contains around 26,000 distinct CDR3 sequences, approximately 15% of which appear only once. The sample comprised a population of CD138-negative cells sorted from bone marrow. The source is a donor at least 40 years old with multiple myeloma.

The CDR3 bases are TGTGCCAGCAGTCACCGGGACAGCGCAGATACGCAGTATTTT. This gives the protein CASSHRDSADTQYF. The chain carries TRBV6-4 and TRBJ2-3; 7 nucleotides match TRBD1. J gave up 4 bases and V 5 bases, and 6 bases lay outside the gene matches. CDR1 MRHNA and CDR2 SNTAGT come from the germline V gene. This CDR3 has 14 amino acids.